Each of the 3 T cell receptor beta chains below was sequenced from the same sample in a study of CD8+ T cells in alopecia areata. Sample treatment: oral pan-JAK inhibitor, 5-10 mg twice daily. Extraction and reverse transcription of RNA yielded cDNA as the sequencing template. The table came from immunoSEQ multiplex PCR; TCRdb's copy has only in-frame clones and leaves some out. The sample shows 90,000 or so clones, roughly 46% of them seen only once. The input for sequencing was CD8+ T cells sorted from blood, taken at week 24, from a patient treated with tofacitinib. The source is a human donor with alopecia areata.

The rearrangement joins TRBV7-3 to TRBJ1-2; D gene unclear. The CDR3 contains 13 residues. Per germline, CDR1 SGHTA and CDR2 FQGTGA. V gave up 2 bases and J gave up 5 bases, with 9 bases separating them. The CDR3 is CASSLRQGYGYTF. CDR3 DNA: TGTGCCAGCAGCTTACGTCAAGGGTATGGCTACACCTTC.

This sequence joins TRBV18 and TRBJ2-1; D is uncertain. The germline V and J ends were trimmed by 6 bases and 0 bases, with 15 bases remaining between them. Germline V lookup: CDR1 KGHSH, CDR2 LQKENI. The CDR3 covers 16 residues. For the CDR3, the DNA is TGTGCCAGCTCCCGGACGGGCCTAAGCTCCTACAATGAGCAGTTCTTC. Translated: CASSRTGLSSYNEQFF.

This clone was found once. The rearrangement joins TRBV5-4 to TRBJ1-1, with TRBD1 matching over 8 bases. J lost 8 bases, V lost 0 bases, and 6 bases had no gene match. Per germline, CDR1 SGHNT and CDR2 YYREEE (reference sequence). The CDR3 has 14 amino acids. The DNA for the CDR3 is TGTGCCAGCAGCTTGGCCTATGGGGACAGGGAAGCTTTCTTT. This gives the protein CASSLAYGDREAFF.